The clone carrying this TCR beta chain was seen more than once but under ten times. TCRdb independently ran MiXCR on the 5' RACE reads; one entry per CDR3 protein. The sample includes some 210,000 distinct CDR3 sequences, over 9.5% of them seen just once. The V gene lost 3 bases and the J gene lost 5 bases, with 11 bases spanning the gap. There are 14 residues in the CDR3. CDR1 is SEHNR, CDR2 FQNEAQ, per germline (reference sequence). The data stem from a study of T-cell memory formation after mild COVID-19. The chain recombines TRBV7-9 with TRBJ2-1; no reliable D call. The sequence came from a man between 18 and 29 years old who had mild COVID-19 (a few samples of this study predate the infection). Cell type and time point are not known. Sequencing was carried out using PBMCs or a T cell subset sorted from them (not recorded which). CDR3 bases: TGTGCCAGCAGCTTTGGGCAGGCCGACAATGAGCAGTTCTTC. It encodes CASSFGQADNEQFF.